The entry that follows covers one T cell receptor (beta chain) sequence. Its antigen is as yet unknown. The sample belongs to a study of T cell repertoires in cytomegalovirus infection. Study at large: TCR beta signatures that were public indicated CMV infection and matching HLA type. Study results and caveats: Clonotypes of TCR beta that were HLA-C-restricted and CMV-specific dominated the ex vivo response.

With 2 bases removed from V and 8 bases from J, the gap between germline ends came to 9 bases. Germline CDR1 is SGHDN and CDR2 is FVKESK. The CDR3 is 12 residues long. TCRdb processed the reads anew with MiXCR; each CDR3 protein has one entry. This table has 450,000 to 650,000 distinct CDR3 sequences, roughly 29% appearing once. The V and J genes are TRBV14 and TRBJ1-1; the D is unclear. The sample consisted of PBMCs. This sequence originates from a human donor in good health (CMV status not recorded). Some clones in this sample may be carry-over from other donors' samples. The CDR3 DNA is TGTGCCAGCAGCCAAACCACACTAGAAGCTTTCTTT. Amino acid sequence: CASSQTTLEAFF.